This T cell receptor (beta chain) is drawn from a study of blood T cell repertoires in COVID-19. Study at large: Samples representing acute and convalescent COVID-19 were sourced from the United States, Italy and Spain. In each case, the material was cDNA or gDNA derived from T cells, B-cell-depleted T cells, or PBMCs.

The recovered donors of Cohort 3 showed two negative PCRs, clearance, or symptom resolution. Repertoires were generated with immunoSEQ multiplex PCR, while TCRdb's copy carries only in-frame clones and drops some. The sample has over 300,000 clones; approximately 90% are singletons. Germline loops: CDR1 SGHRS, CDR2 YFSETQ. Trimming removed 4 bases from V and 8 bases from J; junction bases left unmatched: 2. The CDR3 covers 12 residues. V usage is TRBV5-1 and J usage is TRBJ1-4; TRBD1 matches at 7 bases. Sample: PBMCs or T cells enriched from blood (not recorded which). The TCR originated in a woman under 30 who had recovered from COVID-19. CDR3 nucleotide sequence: TGCGCCAGCAGCGCAGGGGGGGAAAAACTGTTTTTT. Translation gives CASSAGGEKLFF.